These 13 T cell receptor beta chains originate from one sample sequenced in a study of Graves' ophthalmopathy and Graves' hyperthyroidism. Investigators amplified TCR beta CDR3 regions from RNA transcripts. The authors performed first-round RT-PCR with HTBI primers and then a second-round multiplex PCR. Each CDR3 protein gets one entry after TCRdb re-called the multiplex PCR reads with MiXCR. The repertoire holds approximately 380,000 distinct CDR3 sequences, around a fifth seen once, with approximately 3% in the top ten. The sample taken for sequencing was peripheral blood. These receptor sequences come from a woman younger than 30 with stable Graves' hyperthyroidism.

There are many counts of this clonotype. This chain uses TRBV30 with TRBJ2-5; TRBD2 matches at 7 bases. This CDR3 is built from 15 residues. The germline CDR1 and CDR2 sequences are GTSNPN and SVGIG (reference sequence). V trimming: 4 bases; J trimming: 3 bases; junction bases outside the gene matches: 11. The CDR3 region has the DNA TGTGCCTGGATGGCCGAGAGAGGACTAGAAGAGACCCAGTACTTC. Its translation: CAWMAERGLEETQYF. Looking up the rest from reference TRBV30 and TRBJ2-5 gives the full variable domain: SQTIHQWPATLVQPVGSPLSLECTVEGTSNPNLYWYRQAAGRGLQLLFYSVGIGQISSEVPQNLSASRPQDRQFILSSKKLLLSDSGFYLCAWMAERGLEETQYFGPGTRLLVL.

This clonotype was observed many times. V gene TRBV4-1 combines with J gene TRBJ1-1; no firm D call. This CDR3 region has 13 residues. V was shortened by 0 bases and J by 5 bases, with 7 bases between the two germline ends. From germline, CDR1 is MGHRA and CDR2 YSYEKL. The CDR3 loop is CASSQDRSTEAFF. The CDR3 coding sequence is TGCGCCAGCAGCCAAGACAGGAGTACTGAAGCTTTCTTT.

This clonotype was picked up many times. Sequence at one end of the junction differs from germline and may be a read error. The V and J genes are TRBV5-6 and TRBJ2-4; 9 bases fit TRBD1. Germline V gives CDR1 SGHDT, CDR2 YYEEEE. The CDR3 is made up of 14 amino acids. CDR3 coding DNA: TGTGCCAGCAGCCGGGACAGGGACGGGAACATTAAGTACTTC. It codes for CASSRDRDGNIKYF.

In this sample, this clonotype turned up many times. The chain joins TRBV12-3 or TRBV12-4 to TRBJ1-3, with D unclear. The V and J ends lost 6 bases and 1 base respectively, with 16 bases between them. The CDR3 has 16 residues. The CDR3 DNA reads TGTGCCAGCAGCTTCGCCGGGCCCTTTTCTGGAAACACCATATATTTT. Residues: CASSFAGPFSGNTIYF.

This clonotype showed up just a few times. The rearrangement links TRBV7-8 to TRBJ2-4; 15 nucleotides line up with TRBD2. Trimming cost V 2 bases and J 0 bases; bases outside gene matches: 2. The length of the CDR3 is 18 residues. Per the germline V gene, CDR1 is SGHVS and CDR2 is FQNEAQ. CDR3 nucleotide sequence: TGTGCCAGCAGCTTACCGGGACTAGCGGGAGGAGCCAAAAACATTCAGTACTTC. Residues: CASSLPGLAGGAKNIQYF. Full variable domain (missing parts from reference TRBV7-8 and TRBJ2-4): GAGVSQSPRYKVAKRGQDVALRCDPISGHVSLFWYQQALGQGPEFLTYFQNEAQLDKSGLPSDRFFAERPEGSVSTLKIQRTQQEDSAVYLCASSLPGLAGGAKNIQYFGAGTRLSVL.

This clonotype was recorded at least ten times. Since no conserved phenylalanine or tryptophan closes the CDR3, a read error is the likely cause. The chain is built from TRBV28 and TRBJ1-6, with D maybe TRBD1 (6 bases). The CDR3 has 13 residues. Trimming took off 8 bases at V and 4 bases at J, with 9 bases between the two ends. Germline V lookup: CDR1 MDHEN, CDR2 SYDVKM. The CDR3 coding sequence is TGTGCCAGCGAGGGGGGGTATAATTCACCCCTCCACCTT. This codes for CASEGGYNSPLHL.

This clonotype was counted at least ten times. The CDR3: CATSTGTGTDYYEQYF. The CDR3, as DNA: TGTGCCACCAGCACCGGGACAGGGACGGATTACTACGAGCAGTACTTC. The chain carries TRBV15 and TRBJ2-7, with 9 bases identical to TRBD1. The germline V gene has CDR1 LNHNV and CDR2 YYDKDF (reference sequence). Trimming cost V 4 bases and J 3 bases; bases outside gene matches: 10. The length of the CDR3 is 16 residues.

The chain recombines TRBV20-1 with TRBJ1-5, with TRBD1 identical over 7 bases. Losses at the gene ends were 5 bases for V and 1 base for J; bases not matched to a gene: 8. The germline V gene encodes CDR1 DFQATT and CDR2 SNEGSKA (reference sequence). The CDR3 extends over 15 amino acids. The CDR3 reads CSAPGGLSSNQPQHF. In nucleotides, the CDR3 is TGCAGTGCTCCAGGGGGGCTGTCGAGCAATCAGCCCCAGCATTTT.

CDR3 residues: CASSWKTRETQYF. Written as DNA, the CDR3 is TGTGCCAGCAGCTGGAAGACTCGAGAGACCCAGTACTTC. The chain carries TRBV6-1 and TRBJ2-5, with unresolved D. Germline loops: CDR1 MNHNS, CDR2 SASEGT. The CDR3 loop spans 13 amino acids. V lost 6 bases and J lost 4, with 12 bases in between.

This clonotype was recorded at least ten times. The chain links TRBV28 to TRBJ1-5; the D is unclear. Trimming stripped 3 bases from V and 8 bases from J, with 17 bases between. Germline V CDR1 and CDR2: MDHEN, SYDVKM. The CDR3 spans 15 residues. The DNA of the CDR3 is TGTGCCAGCAGTTTCTTTAGTGGCAGGAAGGAGCCCCAGCATTTT. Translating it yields CASSFFSGRKEPQHF.

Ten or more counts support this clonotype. The CDR3 here is CATSDFSSNQPQHF. The DNA for the CDR3 is TGTGCCACCAGTGATTTTAGTAGCAATCAGCCCCAGCATTTT. V usage is TRBV24-1 and J usage is TRBJ1-5, with D hard to call. The CDR3 spans 14 residues. V was trimmed by 1 base and J by 0 bases, leaving 3 bases between them. The germline V gene encodes CDR1 KGHDR and CDR2 SFDVKD.

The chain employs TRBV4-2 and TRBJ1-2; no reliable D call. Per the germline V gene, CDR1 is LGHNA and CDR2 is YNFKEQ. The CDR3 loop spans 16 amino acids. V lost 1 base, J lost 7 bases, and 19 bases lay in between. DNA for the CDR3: TGTGCCAGCAGCCAAGTAACCACCGGAGCGCAAGCTGGCTACACCTTC. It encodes CASSQVTTGAQAGYTF.

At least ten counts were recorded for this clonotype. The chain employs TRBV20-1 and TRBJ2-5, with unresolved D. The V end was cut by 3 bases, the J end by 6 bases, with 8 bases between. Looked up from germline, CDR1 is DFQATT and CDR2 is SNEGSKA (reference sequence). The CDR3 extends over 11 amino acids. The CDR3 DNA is TGCAGTGCTAGGATTCAGAAGACCCAGTACTTC. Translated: CSARIQKTQYF.